Below, one T cell receptor beta chain is given with its context. The PCR used 60 Vbeta and 13 Jbeta primers. TCRdb's copy holds only in-frame clones and misses some; the assay was immunoSEQ multiplex PCR. This table has 70,000 to 80,000 clones, approximately 78% appearing once. There were likely unrecorded immune exposures, though donors were nominally healthy when sampled. The sample originates from a study of cytomegalovirus exposure and HLA in healthy donors. Looked up from germline, CDR1 is SGHTA and CDR2 is FQGNSA. Trimming took 1 base from V and 6 from J, leaving 15 bases between them. The CDR3 has 15 amino acids.

Material for sequencing was PBMCs. The receptor was isolated from a man aged 18 to 29 in good health and CMV-seronegative. This chain uses TRBV7-2 with TRBJ1-2, with D tentatively TRBD1 (6 bases). For the CDR3, the DNA is TGTGCCAGCAGCTTAGAGGAGGGGAGGGGGGATGGCTACACCTTC. It yields the protein CASSLEEGRGDGYTF. The full variable domain, completed using reference TRBV7-2 and TRBJ1-2, is GAGVSQSPSNKVTEKGKDVELRCDPISGHTALYWYRQSLGQGLEFLIYFQGNSAPDKSGLPSDRFSAERTGGSVSTLTIQRTQQEDSAVYLCASSLEEGRGDGYTFGSGTRLTVV.